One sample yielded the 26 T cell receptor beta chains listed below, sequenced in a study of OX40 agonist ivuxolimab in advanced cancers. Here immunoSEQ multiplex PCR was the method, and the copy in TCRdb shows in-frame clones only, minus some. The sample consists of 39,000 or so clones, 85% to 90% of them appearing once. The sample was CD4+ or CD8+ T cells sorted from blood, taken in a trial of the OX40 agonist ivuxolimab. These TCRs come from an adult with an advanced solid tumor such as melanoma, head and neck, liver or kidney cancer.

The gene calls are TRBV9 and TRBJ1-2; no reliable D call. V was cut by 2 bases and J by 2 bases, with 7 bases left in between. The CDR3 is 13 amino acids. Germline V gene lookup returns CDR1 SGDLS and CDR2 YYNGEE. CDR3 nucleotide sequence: TGTGCCAGCAGCGTCGATAGAAACTATGGCTACACCTTC. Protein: CASSVDRNYGYTF.

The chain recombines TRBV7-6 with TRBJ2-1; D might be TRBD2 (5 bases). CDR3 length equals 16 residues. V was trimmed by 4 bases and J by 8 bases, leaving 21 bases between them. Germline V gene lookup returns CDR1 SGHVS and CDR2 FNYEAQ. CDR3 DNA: TGTGCCAGCAGCTCCCCGACGGGAACCCCTTGGGATGAGCAGTTCTTC. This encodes CASSSPTGTPWDEQFF.

As DNA, the CDR3 is TGTGCCAGCAGCCCAGGCAGGGGAGGCGGGACTAGCAAATCATACGAGCAGTACTTC. It translates to CASSPGRGGGTSKSYEQYF. The genes are TRBV7-9 and TRBJ2-7; 9 bases match TRBD2. V shed 5 bases and J 4 bases; nucleotides not matched to a gene: 21. In germline, CDR1 is SEHNR, CDR2 FQNEAQ (reference sequence). CDR3 length equals 19 residues. Combining the CDR3 with reference TRBV7-9 and TRBJ2-7 gives the whole variable domain DTGVSQNPRHKITKRGQNVTFRCDPISEHNRLYWYRQTLGQGPEFLTYFQNEAQLEKSRLLSDRFSAERPKGSFSTLEIQRTEQGDSAMYLCASSPGRGGGTSKSYEQYFGPGTRLTVT.

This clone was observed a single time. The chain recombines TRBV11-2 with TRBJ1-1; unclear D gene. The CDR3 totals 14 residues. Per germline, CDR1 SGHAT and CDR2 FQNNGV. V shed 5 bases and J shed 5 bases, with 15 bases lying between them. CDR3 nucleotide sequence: TGTGCCAGCAGCGACCGGGTTCCAAGGACTGAAGCTTTCTTT. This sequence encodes CASSDRVPRTEAFF. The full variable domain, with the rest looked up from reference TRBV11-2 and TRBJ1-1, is EAGVAQSPRYKIIEKRQSVAFWCNPISGHATLYWYQQILGQGPKLLIQFQNNGVVDDSQLPKDRFSAERLKGVDSTLKIQPAKLEDSAVYLCASSDRVPRTEAFFGQGTRLTVV.

DNA of the CDR3: TGTGCCAGCAGTTTGGCGGGGCTGGAGACCCAGTACTTC. This translates into CASSLAGLETQYF. The chain recombines TRBV6-5 with TRBJ2-5, with a tentative D call TRBD2 (6 bases). V dropped 4 bases and J dropped 5 bases, with 11 bases sitting between them. Germline lookup yields CDR1 MNHEY and CDR2 SVGAGI. The CDR3 totals 13 residues.

In nucleotides, the CDR3 is TGTGCCAGCAGTGCTTTGGGCGGGGGGGCCAGCTACGAGCAGTACTTC. Translated: CASSALGGGASYEQYF. The rearrangement links TRBV2 to TRBJ2-7; TRBD2 agrees at 9 bases. Germline V CDR1 and CDR2: SNHLY, FYNNEI. The J segment lost 3 bases and the V segment lost 4 bases, leaving 10 bases of the junction unmatched. This CDR3 is 16 amino acids long.

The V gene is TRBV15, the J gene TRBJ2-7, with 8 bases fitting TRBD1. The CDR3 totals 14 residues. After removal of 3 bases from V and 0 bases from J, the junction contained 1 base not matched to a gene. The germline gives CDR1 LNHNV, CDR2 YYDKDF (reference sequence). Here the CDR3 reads CATSRDRASYEQYF. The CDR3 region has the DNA TGTGCCACCAGCAGGGACAGGGCCTCCTACGAGCAGTACTTC.

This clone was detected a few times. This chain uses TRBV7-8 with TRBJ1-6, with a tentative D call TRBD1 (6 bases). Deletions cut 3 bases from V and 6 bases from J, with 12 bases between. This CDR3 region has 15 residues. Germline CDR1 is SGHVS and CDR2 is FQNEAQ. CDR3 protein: CASSLDAGANSPLHF. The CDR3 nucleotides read TGTGCCAGCAGCTTGGACGCAGGGGCTAATTCACCCCTCCACTTT.

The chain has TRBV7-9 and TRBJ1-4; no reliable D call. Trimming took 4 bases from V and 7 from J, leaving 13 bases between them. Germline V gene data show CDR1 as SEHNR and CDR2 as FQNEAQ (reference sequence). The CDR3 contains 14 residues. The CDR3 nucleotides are TGTGCCAGCAGCTCTCTCGATGGAGGTGAAAAACTGTTTTTT. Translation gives CASSSLDGGEKLFF.

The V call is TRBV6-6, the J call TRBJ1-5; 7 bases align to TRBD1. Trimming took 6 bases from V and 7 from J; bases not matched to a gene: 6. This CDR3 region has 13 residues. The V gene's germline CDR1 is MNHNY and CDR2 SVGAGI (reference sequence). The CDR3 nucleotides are TGTGCCAGCAGCGACAGGGAGAGACAGCCCCAGCATTTT. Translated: CASSDRERQPQHF.

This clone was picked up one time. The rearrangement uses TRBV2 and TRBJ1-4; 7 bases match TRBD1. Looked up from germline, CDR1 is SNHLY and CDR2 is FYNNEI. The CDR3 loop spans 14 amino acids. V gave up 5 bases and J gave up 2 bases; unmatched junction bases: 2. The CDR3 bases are TGTGCCAGCAGTATACAGGGGACTAATGAAAAACTGTTTTTT. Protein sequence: CASSIQGTNEKLFF.

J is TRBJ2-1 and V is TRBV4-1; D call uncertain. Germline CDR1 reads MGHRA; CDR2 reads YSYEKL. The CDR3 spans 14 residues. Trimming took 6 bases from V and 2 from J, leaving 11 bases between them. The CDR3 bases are TGCGCCAGCAGAGACGACACCACCTACAATGAGCAGTTCTTC. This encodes CASRDDTTYNEQFF.

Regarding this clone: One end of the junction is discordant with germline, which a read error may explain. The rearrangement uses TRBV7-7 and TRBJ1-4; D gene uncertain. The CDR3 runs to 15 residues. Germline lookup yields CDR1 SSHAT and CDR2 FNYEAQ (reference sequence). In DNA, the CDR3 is TGTGCTAGCAGCTTAGCGCACTCGCCTAATGAAAAACTGTTTTTT. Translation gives CASSLAHSPNEKLFF. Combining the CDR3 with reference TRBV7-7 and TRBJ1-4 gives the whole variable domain GAGVSQSPRYKVTKRGQDVTLRCDPISSHATLYWYQQALGQGPEFLTYFNYEAQPDKSGLPSDRFSAERPEGSISTLTIQRTEQRDSAMYRCASSLAHSPNEKLFFGSGTQLSVL.

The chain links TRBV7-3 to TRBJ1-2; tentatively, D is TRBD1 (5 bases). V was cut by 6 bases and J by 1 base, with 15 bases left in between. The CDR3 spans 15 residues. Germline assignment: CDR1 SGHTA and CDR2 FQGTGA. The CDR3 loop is CASREQIQGNYGYTF. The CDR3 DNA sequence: TGTGCCAGCAGGGAGCAGATCCAGGGTAACTATGGCTACACCTTC.

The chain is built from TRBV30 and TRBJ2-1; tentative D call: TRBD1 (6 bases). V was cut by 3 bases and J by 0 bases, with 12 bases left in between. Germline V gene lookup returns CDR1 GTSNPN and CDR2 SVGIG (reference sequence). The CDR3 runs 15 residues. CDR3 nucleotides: TGTGCCTGGAGAATCAGGGGAGCCTCCTACAATGAGCAGTTCTTC. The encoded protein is CAWRIRGASYNEQFF.

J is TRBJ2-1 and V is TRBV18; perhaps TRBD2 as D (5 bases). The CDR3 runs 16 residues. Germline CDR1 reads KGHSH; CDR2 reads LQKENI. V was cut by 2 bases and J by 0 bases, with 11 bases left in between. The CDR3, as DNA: TGTGCCAGCTCACCATCGCGTGGGAGCTCCTACAATGAGCAGTTCTTC. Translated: CASSPSRGSSYNEQFF.

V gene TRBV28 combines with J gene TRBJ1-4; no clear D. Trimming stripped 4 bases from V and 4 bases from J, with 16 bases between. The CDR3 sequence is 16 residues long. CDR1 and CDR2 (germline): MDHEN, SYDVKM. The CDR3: CASSSATDGNNEKLFF. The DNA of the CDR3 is TGTGCCAGCAGTTCAGCAACGGACGGAAATAATGAAAAACTGTTTTTT.

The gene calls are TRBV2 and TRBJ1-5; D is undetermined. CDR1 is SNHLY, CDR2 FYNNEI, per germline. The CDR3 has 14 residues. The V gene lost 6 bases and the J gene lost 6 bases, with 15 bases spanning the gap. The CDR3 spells CASRAEKLSQPQHF. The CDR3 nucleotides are TGTGCCAGCAGGGCGGAGAAGCTCAGTCAGCCCCAGCATTTT.

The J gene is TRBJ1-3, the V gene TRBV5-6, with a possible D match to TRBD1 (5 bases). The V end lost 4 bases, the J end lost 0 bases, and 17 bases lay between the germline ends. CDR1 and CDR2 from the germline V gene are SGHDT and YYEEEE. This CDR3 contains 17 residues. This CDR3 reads CASSPLGGSGSGNTIYF. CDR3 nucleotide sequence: TGTGCCAGCAGCCCCCTGGGGGGGTCGGGCTCTGGAAACACCATATATTTT.

CDR3 bases: TGTGCCAGCAGCCAACGGTTAGCAGGAGTAAGCACAGATACGCAGTATTTT. Translation: CASSQRLAGVSTDTQYF. J is TRBJ2-3 and V is TRBV14; D not resolved. Germline V gene sequence: CDR1 SGHDN, CDR2 FVKESK. The V and J ends lost 2 bases and 0 bases respectively, with 15 bases between them. The CDR3 is made up of 17 amino acids.

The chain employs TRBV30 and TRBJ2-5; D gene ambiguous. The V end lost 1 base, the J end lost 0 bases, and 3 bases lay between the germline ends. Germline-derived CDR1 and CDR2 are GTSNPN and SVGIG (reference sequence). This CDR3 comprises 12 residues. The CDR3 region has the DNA TGTGCCTGGAGTGAGAACCAAGAGACCCAGTACTTC. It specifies CAWSENQETQYF.

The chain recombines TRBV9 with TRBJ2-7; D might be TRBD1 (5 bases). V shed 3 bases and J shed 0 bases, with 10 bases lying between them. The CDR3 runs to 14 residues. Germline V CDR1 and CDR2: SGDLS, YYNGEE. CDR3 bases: TGTGCCAGCAGCGCCCTTCAGGGCTCCTACGAGCAGTACTTC. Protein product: CASSALQGSYEQYF.

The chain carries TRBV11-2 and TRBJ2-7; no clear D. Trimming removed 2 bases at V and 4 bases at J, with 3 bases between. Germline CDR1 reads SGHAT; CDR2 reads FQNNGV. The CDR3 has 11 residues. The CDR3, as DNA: TGTGCCAGCAGCTTATATTACGAGCAGTACTTC. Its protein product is CASSLYYEQYF.

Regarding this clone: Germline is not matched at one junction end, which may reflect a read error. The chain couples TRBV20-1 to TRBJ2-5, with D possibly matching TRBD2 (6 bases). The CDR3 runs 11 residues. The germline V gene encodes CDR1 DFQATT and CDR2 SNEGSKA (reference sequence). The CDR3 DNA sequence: TGCAGTGCCGTAGCGGAAGAGGCCCAGTACTTC. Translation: CSAVAEEAQYF.

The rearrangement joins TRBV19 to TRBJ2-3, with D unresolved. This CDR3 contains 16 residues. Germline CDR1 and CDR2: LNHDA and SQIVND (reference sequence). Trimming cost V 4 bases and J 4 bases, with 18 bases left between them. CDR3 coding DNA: TGTGCCAGTAGTACATTAGCCTCTAGTCTGGCAGATACGCAGTATTTT. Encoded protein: CASSTLASSLADTQYF.

In DNA form, the CDR3 reads TGTGCCAGCAGCTCCCAGTTAAACACCGGGGAGCTGTTTTTT. Its protein is CASSSQLNTGELFF. This chain connects TRBV5-7 to TRBJ2-2; D is uncertain. TRBV5-7 counts as an open reading frame of uncertain function. This CDR3 has 14 amino acids. The V end was cut by 3 bases, the J end by 2 bases, with 8 bases between.